What follows is one T cell receptor (beta chain) and its context. Its antigen remains unidentified. Base quality data are lacking; no much larger clone is found one base away. V has 0 bases trimmed and J has 7 bases trimmed; junction bases matching no gene number 7. The CDR3 goes from the cysteine to the phenylalanine over 15 residues. Only the CDR3 portion is preserved as DNA: 45 bases, with reading frame beginning at the first base. Via the germline V gene, CDR1 is MGHRA and CDR2 YSYEKL. The data were taken from a study of PD-L1 blockade in urothelial cancer (dated by TCRdb to the late 2010s). In the study overall: Every patient began therapy at some point between 2013 and 2015 and was given atezolizumab 1,200 mg intravenously every 3 weeks. About 85% of the 29 patients were males with bladder-origin urothelial cancer, and 18 of 29 reported a prior smoking history. Patients had an ECOG performance status of 0 or 1 and had received between 0 and 3 prior chemotherapy regimens. Blood samples were analyzed at two time points: 3 weeks after treatment start (second dose) and 6 weeks after treatment start. Blood samples gave a median of about 150,000 T cells and approximately 85,000 unique TCRs, with a median clonality of about 0.078. An exploratory multi-omic analysis was conducted of the somatic, immune and clinical correlates of response to PD-L1 blockade with atezolizumab in urothelial cancer. TCR sequencing covered pretreatment tumor samples and matched, serially collected peripheral blood taken before and after atezolizumab treatment. Progression-free survival longer than 6 months counted as durable clinical benefit, and TCR features were additionally tested against both progression-free and overall survival. Whole exome sequencing and RNA sequencing of pretreatment tumors were performed alongside TCR sequencing in the same patients. Durable clinical benefit was achieved by nine patients but not by the remaining 20. Twenty-nine patients had pretreatment blood TCR-seq, about 25 had at least one posttreatment blood collection, and about 25 had tumor TCR-seq. Summary of the overall study and its limitations: Greater expansion of tumor-associated TCR clones in peripheral blood 3 weeks after the start of treatment was observed in patients with durable benefit (n ≈ 22, p = 0.022). Improved progression-free and overall survival was found to be associated with pretreatment peripheral blood TCR clonality below the median. Because of the small sample size (n ≈ 27) and the many exploratory analyses performed, the results are intended to be regarded as hypothesis-generating.

The sample's time point, from its label and the paper: pretreatment peripheral blood. The cohort comprised 25 to 30 patients with locally advanced or metastatic urothelial carcinoma treated at Memorial Sloan Kettering on a trial protocol. Peripheral blood mononuclear cells were collected pretreatment and during treatment, with between 1 and 8 total time points obtained per patient. The Qiagen DNeasy Blood extraction kit was used to purify genomic DNA from total PBMCs and from tumor samples. PBMCs were collected pretreatment and during treatment, and were isolated and stored as previously described. Synthetic TCR analog templates were spiked into each PCR to estimate absolute template abundance from read counts. The immunoSEQ assay was used to amplify TCRbeta CDR3 regions from genomic DNA with bias-controlled V and J gene primers. Sequencing of rearranged TCRbeta segments was performed at approximately 20X coverage. As for the authors' bioinformatics: Sequencing errors were corrected by clustering, and CDR3s were annotated against IMGT so that V, D and J genes could be assigned. Out-of-frame and stop-codon sequences were excluded, and only productive TCRbeta rearrangements were used in downstream analyses. Clonality was computed as one minus Shannon entropy normalized by the log of the number of unique productive sequences. Fisher's exact test with Benjamini-Hochberg correction, using a cutoff of adjusted p below 0.01, was how clones that differed between time points or between blood and tumor were identified. Here the immuneACCESS table is served through TCRdb, limited to in-frame sequences with V and J called. Missing clones are a known gap in these copies; in checked studies unresolved V genes cover under half, and the rest lacks a known reason. The DNA was the basis for D and trimming; V, J and clone size are from that table. Within this sample are 30,000 to 40,000 clones, with approximately 80% of them counted one time only. Of the sample, roughly 15% falls within the top ten clones.

The source of this sequence is a man older than 75 with urothelial cancer. Material: PBMCs, obtained around atezolizumab (anti-PD-L1) treatment. The chain joins TRBV4-1 to TRBJ1-2; 8 central bases correspond to TRBD1. The CDR3 protein is CASSQEAQGVGGYTF. The sequenced DNA is TGCGCCAGCAGCCAAGAAGCACAGGGGGTCGGTGGCTACACCTTC.